A selection of T cell receptor beta chains follows, all from one sample in a study of breast tumors, draining lymph nodes, adjacent tissues. TCRdb passed the multiplex PCR reads through MiXCR, listing each CDR3 protein once. The data hold some 170,000 distinct CDR3 sequences, with more than 25% observed a single time. The sequenced sample was axillary lymph node tissue. Receptors were obtained from a female donor with breast cancer. Some clones in this sample may be carry-over from other donors' samples. The CDR3 runs from the conserved cysteine through the conserved F or W. Fields, in order: D gene, V gene, J gene, clone size, CDR3 DNA, CDR3 protein. A D gene is named only where the DNA matches it firmly. Size is omitted from some rows. Given values are once, few, many or a class for expanded clones.

D gene: -
V gene: TRBV7-2
J gene: TRBJ2-1
clone size: -
CDR3 DNA: TGTGCCAGCAGTTCCCAGGCCCCTAGGGGATCCTACAATGAGCAGTTCTTC
CDR3 protein: CASSSQAPRGSYNEQFF

D gene: -
V gene: TRBV7-7
J gene: TRBJ2-5
clone size: many
CDR3 DNA: TGTGCTAGCAGCTCCAGTGCAGGGGGAGGAGGGGAGACCCAGTACTTC
CDR3 protein: CASSSSAGGGGETQYF

D gene: -
V gene: TRBV5-6
J gene: TRBJ2-3
clone size: many
CDR3 DNA: TGTGCCAGCAGCGCAAGTTCGGATACGCAGTATTTT
CDR3 protein: CASSASSDTQYF

D gene: -
V gene: TRBV11-2
J gene: TRBJ2-7
clone size: -
CDR3 DNA: TGTGCCAGCAGCCCGGGCGGACGGAGCTACGAGCAGTACTTC
CDR3 protein: CASSPGGRSYEQYF

D gene: -
V gene: TRBV2
J gene: TRBJ2-2
clone size: -
CDR3 DNA: TGTGCCAGCAGACTCACCATAACCGGGGAGCCGCTTTTT
CDR3 protein: CASRLTITGEPLF

D gene: -
V gene: TRBV3-1
J gene: TRBJ1-1
clone size: few
CDR3 DNA: TGTGCCAGCAGCCGCGCAACAATGAGTCGGACAGCTTTCTTT
CDR3 protein: CASSRATMSRTAFF

D gene: TRBD2
V gene: TRBV20-1
J gene: TRBJ2-5
clone size: many
CDR3 DNA: TGCAGTGCTAAAAGCGGGAGGGGACGGGAGACCCAGTACTTC
CDR3 protein: CSAKSGRGRETQYF

D gene: TRBD1
V gene: TRBV19
J gene: TRBJ1-4
clone size: many
CDR3 DNA: TGTGCCAGTAGCAACAGGGGCTCAACTAATGAAAAACTGTTTTTT
CDR3 protein: CASSNRGSTNEKLFF

D gene: TRBD1
V gene: TRBV12-3/TRBV12-4
J gene: TRBJ2-3
clone size: once
CDR3 DNA: TGTGCCAGCAGTTTGGGACAGGTGTACACAGATACGCAGTATTTT
CDR3 protein: CASSLGQVYTDTQYF

D gene: -
V gene: TRBV7-2
J gene: TRBJ2-1
clone size: many
CDR3 DNA: TGTGCCAGCAGCTTCGACTACAATGAGCAGTTCTTC
CDR3 protein: CASSFDYNEQFF